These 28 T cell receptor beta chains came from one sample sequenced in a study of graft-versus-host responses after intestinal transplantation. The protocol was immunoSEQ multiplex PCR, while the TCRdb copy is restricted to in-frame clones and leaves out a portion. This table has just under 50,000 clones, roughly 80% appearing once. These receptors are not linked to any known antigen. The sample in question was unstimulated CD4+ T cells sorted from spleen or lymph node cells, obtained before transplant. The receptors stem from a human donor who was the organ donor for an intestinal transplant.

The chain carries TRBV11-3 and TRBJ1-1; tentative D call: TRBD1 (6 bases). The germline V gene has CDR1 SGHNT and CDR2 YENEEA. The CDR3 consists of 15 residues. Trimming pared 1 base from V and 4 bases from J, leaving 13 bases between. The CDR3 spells CASSLGGRGRTEAFF. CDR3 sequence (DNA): TGTGCCAGCAGCTTAGGGGGGCGGGGACGCACTGAAGCTTTCTTT. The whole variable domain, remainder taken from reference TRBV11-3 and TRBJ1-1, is EAGVVQSPRYKIIEKKQPVAFWCNPISGHNTLYWYLQNLGQGPELLIRYENEEAVDDSQLPKDRFSAERLKGVDSTLKIQPAELGDSAVYLCASSLGGRGRTEAFFGQGTRLTVV.

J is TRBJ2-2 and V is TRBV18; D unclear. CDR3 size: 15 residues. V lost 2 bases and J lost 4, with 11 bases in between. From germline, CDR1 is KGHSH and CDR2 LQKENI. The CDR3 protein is CASSPKGLGTGELFF. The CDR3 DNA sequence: TGTGCCAGCTCACCAAAAGGGCTTGGCACCGGGGAGCTGTTTTTT. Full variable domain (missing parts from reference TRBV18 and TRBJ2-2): NAGVMQNPRHLVRRRGQEARLRCSPMKGHSHVYWYRQLPEEGLKFMVYLQKENIIDESGMPKERFSAEFPKEGPSILRIQQVVRGDSAAYFCASSPKGLGTGELFFGEGSRLTVL.

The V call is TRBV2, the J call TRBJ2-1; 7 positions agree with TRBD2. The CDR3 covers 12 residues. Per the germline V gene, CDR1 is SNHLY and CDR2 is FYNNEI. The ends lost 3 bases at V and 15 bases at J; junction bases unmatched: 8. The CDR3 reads CASSDEAGIWFF. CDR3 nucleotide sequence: TGTGCCAGCAGTGACGAAGCGGGAATTTGGTTCTTC.

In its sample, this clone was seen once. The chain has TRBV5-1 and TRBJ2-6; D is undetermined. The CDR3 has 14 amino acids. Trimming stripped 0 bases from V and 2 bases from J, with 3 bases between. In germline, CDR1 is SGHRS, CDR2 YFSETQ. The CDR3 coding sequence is TGCGCCAGCAGCTTGGGGGCTGGGGCCAACGTCCTGACTTTC. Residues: CASSLGAGANVLTF.

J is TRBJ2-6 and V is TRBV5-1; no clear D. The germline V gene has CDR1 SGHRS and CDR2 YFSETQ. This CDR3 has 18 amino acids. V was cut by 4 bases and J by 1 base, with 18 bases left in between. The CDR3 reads CASSGHRVSSSGANVLTF. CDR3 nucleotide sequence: TGCGCCAGCAGCGGCCATAGGGTTTCCTCGTCTGGGGCCAACGTCCTGACTTTC. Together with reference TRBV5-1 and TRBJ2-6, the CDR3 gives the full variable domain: KAGVTQTPRYLIKTRGQQVTLSCSPISGHRSVSWYQQTPGQGLQFLFEYFSETQRNKGNFPGRFSGRQFSNSRSEMNVSTLELGDSALYLCASSGHRVSSSGANVLTFGAGSRLTVL.

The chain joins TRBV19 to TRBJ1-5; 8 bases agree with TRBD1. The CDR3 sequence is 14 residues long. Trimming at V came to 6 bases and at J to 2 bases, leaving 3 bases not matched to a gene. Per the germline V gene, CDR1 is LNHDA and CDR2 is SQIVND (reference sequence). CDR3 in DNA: TGTGCCAGTAGAACGGGACAGGGCAATCAGCCCCAGCATTTT. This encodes CASRTGQGNQPQHF.

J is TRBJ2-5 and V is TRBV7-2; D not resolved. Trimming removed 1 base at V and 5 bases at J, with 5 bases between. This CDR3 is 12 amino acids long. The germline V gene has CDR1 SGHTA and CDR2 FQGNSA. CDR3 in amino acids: CASSLVGETQYF. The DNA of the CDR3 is TGTGCCAGCAGCTTAGTTGGGGAGACCCAGTACTTC.

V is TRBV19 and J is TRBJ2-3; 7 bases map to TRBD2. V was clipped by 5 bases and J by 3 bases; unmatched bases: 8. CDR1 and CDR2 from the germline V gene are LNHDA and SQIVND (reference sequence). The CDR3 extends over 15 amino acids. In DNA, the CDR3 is TGTGCCAGTAGTTCTACGGGAGGAGGAACAGATACGCAGTATTTT. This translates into CASSSTGGGTDTQYF.

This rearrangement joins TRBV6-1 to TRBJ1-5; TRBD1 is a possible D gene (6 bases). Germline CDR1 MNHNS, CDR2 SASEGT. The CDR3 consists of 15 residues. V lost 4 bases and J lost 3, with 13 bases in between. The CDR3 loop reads CASSGAGQPNQPQHF. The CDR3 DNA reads TGTGCCAGCAGTGGCGCCGGACAGCCCAATCAGCCCCAGCATTTT.

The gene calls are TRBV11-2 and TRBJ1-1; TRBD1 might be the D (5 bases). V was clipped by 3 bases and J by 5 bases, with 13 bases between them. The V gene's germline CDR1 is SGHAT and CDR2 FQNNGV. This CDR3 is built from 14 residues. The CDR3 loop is CASSFKQVVTEAFF. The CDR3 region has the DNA TGTGCCAGCAGCTTCAAACAGGTGGTGACTGAAGCTTTCTTT.

This chain's CDR3 is CASSPDLAGTGELFF. The CDR3 bases are TGTGCCAGCTCACCAGACCTAGCGGGCACCGGGGAGCTGTTTTTT. The chain links TRBV18 to TRBJ2-2, with 8 bases aligning to TRBD2. Trimming removed 2 bases from V and 4 bases from J; junction bases left unmatched: 3. Germline V lookup: CDR1 KGHSH, CDR2 LQKENI. The CDR3 extends over 15 amino acids.

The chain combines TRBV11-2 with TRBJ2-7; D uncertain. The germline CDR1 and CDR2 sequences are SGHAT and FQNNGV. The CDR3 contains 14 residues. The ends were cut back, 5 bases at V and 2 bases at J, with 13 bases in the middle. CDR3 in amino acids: CASSQVKNTYEQYF. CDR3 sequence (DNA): TGTGCCAGCAGCCAAGTCAAGAACACCTACGAGCAGTACTTC.

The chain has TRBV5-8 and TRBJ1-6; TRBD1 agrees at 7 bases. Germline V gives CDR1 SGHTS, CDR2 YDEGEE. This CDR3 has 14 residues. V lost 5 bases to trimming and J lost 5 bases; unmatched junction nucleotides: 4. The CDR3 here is CASSHRGDNSPLHF. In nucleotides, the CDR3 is TGTGCCAGCAGTCACAGGGGCGATAATTCACCCCTCCACTTT.

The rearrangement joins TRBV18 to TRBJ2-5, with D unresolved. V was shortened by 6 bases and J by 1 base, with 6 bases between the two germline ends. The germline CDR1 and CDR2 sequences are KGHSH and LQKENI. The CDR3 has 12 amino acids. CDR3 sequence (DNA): TGTGCCAGCTCTCCGCCCCAAGAGACCCAGTACTTC. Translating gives CASSPPQETQYF.

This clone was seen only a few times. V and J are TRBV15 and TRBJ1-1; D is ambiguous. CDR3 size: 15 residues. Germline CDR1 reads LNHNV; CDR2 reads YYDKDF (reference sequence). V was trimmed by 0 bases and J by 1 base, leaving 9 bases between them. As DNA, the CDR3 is TGTGCCACCAGCAGAGATAGGGCGAGGAACACTGAAGCTTTCTTT. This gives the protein CATSRDRARNTEAFF. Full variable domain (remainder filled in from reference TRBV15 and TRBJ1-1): DAMVIQNPRYQVTQFGKPVTLSCSQTLNHNVMYWYQQKSSQAPKLLFHYYDKDFNNEADTPDNFQSRRPNTSFCFLDIRSPGLGDTAMYLCATSRDRARNTEAFFGQGTRLTVV.

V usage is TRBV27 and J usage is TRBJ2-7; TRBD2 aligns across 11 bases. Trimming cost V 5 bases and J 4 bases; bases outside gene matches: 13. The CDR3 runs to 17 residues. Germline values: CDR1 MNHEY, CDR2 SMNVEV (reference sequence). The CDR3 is CASSLGAGLAETYEQYF. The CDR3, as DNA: TGTGCCAGCAGTCTAGGGGCGGGACTAGCGGAGACTTACGAGCAGTACTTC.

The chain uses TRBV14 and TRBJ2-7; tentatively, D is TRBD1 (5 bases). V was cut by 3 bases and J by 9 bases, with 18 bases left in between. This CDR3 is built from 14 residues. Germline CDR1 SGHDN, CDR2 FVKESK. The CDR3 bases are TGTGCCAGCAGCCAGGTCACACGGACACTTGTGCAGTACTTC. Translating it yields CASSQVTRTLVQYF.

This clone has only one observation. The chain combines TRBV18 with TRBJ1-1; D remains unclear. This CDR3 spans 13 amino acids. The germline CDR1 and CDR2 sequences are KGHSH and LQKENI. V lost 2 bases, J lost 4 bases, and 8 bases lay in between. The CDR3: CASSPRESTEAFF. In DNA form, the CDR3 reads TGTGCCAGCTCACCAAGGGAGAGCACTGAAGCTTTCTTT.

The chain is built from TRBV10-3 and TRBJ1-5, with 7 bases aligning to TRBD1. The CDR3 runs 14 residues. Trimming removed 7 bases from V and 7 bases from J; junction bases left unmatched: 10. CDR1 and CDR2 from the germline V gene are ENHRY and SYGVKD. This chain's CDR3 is CAINPQGVGQPQHF. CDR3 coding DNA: TGTGCCATCAACCCGCAGGGGGTCGGACAGCCCCAGCATTTT.

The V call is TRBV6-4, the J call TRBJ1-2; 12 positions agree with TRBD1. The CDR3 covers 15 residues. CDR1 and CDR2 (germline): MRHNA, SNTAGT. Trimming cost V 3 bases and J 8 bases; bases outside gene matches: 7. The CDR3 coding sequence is TGTGCCAGCAGTGATGGGACAGGGGGCGTCTGGGGCTACACCTTC. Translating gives CASSDGTGGVWGYTF.

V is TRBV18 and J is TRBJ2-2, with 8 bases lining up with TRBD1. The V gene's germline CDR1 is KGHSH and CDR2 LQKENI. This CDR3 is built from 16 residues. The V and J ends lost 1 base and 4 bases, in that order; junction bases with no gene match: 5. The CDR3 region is CASSPLSGGSTGELFF. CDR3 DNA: TGTGCCAGCTCACCACTTTCAGGGGGCAGCACCGGGGAGCTGTTTTTT. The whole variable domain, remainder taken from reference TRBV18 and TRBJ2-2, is NAGVMQNPRHLVRRRGQEARLRCSPMKGHSHVYWYRQLPEEGLKFMVYLQKENIIDESGMPKERFSAEFPKEGPSILRIQQVVRGDSAAYFCASSPLSGGSTGELFFGEGSRLTVL.

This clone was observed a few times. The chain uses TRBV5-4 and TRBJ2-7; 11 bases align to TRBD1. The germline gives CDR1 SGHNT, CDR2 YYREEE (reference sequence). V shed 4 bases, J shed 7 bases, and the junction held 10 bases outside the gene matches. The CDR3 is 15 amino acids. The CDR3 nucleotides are TGTGCCAGCAGCAGCGGACAGGGGGCGCCGGGGGAGCAGTACTTC. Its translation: CASSSGQGAPGEQYF.

CDR3 amino acids: CASSLGTGARDTIYF. For the CDR3, the DNA is TGTGCCAGCAGCCTCGGGACAGGGGCTCGTGACACCATATATTTT. This chain uses TRBV5-4 with TRBJ1-3, with 10 bases lining up with TRBD1. The CDR3 loop spans 15 amino acids. After removal of 4 bases from V and 8 bases from J, the junction contained 9 bases not matched to a gene. Germline V gene data show CDR1 as SGHNT and CDR2 as YYREEE (reference sequence).

The CDR3 sequence is CASTDKGLGGYTF. The CDR3 bases are TGTGCCAGTACCGACAAGGGATTAGGTGGCTACACCTTC. The rearrangement joins TRBV19 to TRBJ1-2; D is uncertain. The CDR3 extends over 13 amino acids. Trimming shortened V by 7 bases and J by 7 bases, and 16 bases separated the two germline ends. Germline CDR1 and CDR2: LNHDA and SQIVND (reference sequence).

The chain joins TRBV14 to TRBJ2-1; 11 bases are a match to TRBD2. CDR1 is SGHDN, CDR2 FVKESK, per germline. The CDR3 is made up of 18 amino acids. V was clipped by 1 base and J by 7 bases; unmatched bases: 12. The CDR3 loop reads CASSQVWLAGGVRNEQFF. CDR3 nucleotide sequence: TGTGCCAGCAGCCAAGTCTGGCTAGCGGGAGGAGTACGGAATGAGCAGTTCTTC.

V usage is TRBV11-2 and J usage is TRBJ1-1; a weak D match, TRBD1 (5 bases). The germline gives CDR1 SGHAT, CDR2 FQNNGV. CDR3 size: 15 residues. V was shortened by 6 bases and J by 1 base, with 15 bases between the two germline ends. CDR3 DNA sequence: TGTGCCAGCAGGTTCGGGACCCTAGGGAACACTGAAGCTTTCTTT. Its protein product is CASRFGTLGNTEAFF.

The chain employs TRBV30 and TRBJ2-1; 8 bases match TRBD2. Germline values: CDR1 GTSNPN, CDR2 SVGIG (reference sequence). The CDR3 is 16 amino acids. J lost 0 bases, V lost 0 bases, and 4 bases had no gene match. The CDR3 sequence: CAWSVGLAGSYNEQFF. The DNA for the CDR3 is TGTGCCTGGAGTGTTGGGCTAGCGGGCTCCTACAATGAGCAGTTCTTC.

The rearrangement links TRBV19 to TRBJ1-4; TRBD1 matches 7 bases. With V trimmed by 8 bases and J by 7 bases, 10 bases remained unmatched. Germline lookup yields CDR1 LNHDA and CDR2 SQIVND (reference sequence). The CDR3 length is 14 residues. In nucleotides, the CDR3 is TGTGCCAGTTCTCAGGACAGGTGGGGTGAAAAACTGTTTTTT. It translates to CASSQDRWGEKLFF.